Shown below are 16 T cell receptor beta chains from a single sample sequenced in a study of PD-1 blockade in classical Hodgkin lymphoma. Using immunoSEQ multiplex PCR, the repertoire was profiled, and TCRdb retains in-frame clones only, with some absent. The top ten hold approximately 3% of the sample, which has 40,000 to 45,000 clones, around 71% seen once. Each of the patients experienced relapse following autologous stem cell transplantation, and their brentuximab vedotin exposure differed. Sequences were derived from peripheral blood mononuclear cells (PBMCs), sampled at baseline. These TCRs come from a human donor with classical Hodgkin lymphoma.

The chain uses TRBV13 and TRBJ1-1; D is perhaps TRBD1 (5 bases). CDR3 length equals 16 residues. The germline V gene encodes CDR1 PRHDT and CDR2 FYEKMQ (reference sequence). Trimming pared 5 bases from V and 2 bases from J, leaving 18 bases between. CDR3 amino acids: CASSHYRKGFNTEAFF. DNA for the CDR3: TGTGCCAGCAGCCATTACAGGAAGGGGTTTAACACTGAAGCTTTCTTT.

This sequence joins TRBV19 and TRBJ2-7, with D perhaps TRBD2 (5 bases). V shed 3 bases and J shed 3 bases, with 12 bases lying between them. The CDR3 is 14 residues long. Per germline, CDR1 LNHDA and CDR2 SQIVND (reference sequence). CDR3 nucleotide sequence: TGTGCCAGTAGTATGGGAGCTATTGTCTACGAGCAGTACTTC. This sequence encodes CASSMGAIVYEQYF.

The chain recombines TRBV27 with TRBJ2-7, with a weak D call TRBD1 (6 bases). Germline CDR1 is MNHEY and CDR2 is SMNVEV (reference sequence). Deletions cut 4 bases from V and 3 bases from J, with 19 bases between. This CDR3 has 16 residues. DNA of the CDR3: TGTGCCAGCAGTTCCTACCCCACCGGACAGTTCTACGAGCAGTACTTC. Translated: CASSSYPTGQFYEQYF.

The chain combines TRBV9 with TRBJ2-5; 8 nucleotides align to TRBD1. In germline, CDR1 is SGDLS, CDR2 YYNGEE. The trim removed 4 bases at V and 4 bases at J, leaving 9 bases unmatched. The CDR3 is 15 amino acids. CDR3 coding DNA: TGTGCCAGCAGCCAACCCACAGGGGGGCGAGAGACCCAGTACTTC. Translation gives CASSQPTGGRETQYF. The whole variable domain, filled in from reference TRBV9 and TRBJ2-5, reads DSGVTQTPKHLITATGQRVTLRCSPRSGDLSVYWYQQSLDQGLQFLIQYYNGEERAKGNILERFSAQQFPDLHSELNLSSLELGDSALYFCASSQPTGGRETQYFGPGTRLLVL.

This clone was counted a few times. Here the CDR3 DNA reads TGTGCCAGCAGTGAATACCGGGGCCAACACAATGAGCAGTTCTTC. Translation: CASSEYRGQHNEQFF. This chain joins TRBV25-1 and TRBJ2-1; perhaps D is TRBD1 or TRBD2 (5 bases each). The CDR3 sequence is 15 residues long. The V gene lost 0 bases and the J gene lost 5 bases, with 11 bases spanning the gap. Germline V gene sequence: CDR1 MGHDK, CDR2 SYGVNS. Variable domain in full (rest from reference TRBV25-1 and TRBJ2-1): EADIYQTPRYLVIGTGKKITLECSQTMGHDKMYWYQQDPGMELHLIHYSYGVNSTEKGDLSSESTVSRIRTEHFPLTLESARPSHTSQYLCASSEYRGQHNEQFFGPGTRLTVL.

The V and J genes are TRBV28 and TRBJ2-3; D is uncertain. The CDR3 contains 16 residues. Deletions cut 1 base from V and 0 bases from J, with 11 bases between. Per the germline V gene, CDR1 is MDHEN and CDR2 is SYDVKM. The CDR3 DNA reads TGTGCCAGCAGTTTATTTCCAGGCTCCAGCACAGATACGCAGTATTTT. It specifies CASSLFPGSSTDTQYF.

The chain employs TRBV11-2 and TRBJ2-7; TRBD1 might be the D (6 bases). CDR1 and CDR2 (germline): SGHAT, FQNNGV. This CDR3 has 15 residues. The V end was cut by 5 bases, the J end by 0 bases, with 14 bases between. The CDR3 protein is CASSDRDTSSYEQYF. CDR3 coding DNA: TGTGCCAGCAGCGACCGGGACACCAGCTCCTACGAGCAGTACTTC.

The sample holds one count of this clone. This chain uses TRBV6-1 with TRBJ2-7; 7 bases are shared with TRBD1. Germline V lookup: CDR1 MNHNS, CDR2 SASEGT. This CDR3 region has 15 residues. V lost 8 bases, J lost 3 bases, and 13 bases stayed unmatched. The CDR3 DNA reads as TGTGCCAGCGAGGGTTGGGGACAGCGCGACTACGAGCAGTACTTC. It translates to CASEGWGQRDYEQYF.

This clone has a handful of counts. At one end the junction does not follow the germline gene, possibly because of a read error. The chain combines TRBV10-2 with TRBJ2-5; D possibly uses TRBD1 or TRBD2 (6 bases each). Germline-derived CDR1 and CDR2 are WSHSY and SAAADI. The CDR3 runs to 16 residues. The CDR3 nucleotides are TGCGCCAGCAGTGAGTCGTTGGGGGGCCGACAAGACACCCAGTACTTC. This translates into CASSESLGGRQDTQYF.

Here the CDR3 reads CASSPDGNGYTF. DNA of the CDR3: TGTGCCAGCAGCCCTGACGGGAATGGCTACACCTTC. This sequence joins TRBV7-3 and TRBJ1-2; D gene unclear. With 5 bases removed from V and 6 bases from J, the gap between germline ends came to 10 bases. The CDR3 consists of 12 residues. CDR1 is SGHTA, CDR2 FQGTGA, per germline.

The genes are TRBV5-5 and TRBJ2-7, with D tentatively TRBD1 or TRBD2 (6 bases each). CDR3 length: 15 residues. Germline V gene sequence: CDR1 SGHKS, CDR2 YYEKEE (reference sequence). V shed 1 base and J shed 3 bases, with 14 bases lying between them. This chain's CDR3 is CASSLYSGADYEQYF. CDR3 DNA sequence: TGTGCCAGCAGCTTGTATTCGGGGGCGGACTACGAGCAGTACTTC.

The CDR3 loop is CATYGVHYEQYF. The CDR3 DNA is TGTGCCACCTACGGGGTTCACTACGAGCAGTACTTC. The V and J genes are TRBV10-3 and TRBJ2-7, with a weak D call TRBD2 (5 bases). The length of the CDR3 is 12 residues. V was cut by 10 bases and J by 3 bases, with 13 bases left in between. The germline CDR1 and CDR2 sequences are ENHRY and SYGVKD.

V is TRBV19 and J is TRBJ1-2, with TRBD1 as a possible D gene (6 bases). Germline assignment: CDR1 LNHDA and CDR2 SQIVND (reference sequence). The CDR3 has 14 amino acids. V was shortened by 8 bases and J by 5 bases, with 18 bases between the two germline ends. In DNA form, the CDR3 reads TGTGCCAGTTCCCCTTCGAGGACAGCATATGGCTACACCTTC. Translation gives CASSPSRTAYGYTF.

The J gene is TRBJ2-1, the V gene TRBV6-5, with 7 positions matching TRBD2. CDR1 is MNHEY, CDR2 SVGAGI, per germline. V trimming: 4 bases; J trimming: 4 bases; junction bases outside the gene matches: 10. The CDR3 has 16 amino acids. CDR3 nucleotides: TGTGCCAGCAGTTCCTCTCTAGCGGAAAGATACAATGAGCAGTTCTTC. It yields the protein CASSSSLAERYNEQFF.

CDR3 nucleotides: TGTGCCAGCAGCGTAGTAGGTCTAGCGGAAGAGACCCAGTACTTC. This codes for CASSVVGLAEETQYF. The rearrangement uses TRBV9 and TRBJ2-5, with 7 bases matching TRBD2. This CDR3 region has 15 residues. The germline CDR1 and CDR2 sequences are SGDLS and YYNGEE. With 0 bases clipped from V and 3 bases from J, the junction kept 5 bases outside the gene matches.

This CDR3 reads CASSQGQGGNQPQHF. CDR3 DNA sequence: TGTGCCAGCAGCCAGGGGCAGGGGGGCAATCAGCCCCAGCATTTT. The chain links TRBV11-3 to TRBJ1-5, with 7 bases lining up with TRBD1. This CDR3 is built from 15 residues. V lost 5 bases and J lost 2; bases outside the gene matches: 6. CDR1 and CDR2 (germline): SGHNT, YENEEA.